Listed here is a single TCR beta chain. CDR3 length: 15 residues. The V gene's germline CDR1 is SGHTA and CDR2 FQGNSA. V gave up 2 bases and J gave up 1 base, with 9 bases separating them. The data were taken from a study of blood T cell repertoires in COVID-19. Clones were read by immunoSEQ multiplex PCR, and TCRdb kept only the in-frame ones, dropping some. This repertoire shows 350,000 to 500,000 clones, approximately 90% found once; its top ten account for about 1.4%. This TCR derives from a woman between 18 and 29 years old who had been exposed to COVID-19. Sequencing was carried out using PBMCs or T cells enriched from blood (not recorded which). The chain joins TRBV7-2 to TRBJ1-5, with D possibly matching TRBD1 (5 bases). In DNA form, the CDR3 reads TGTGCCAGCAGCTTATATCCAGGGAGCAATCAGCCCCAGCATTTT. It encodes CASSLYPGSNQPQHF.